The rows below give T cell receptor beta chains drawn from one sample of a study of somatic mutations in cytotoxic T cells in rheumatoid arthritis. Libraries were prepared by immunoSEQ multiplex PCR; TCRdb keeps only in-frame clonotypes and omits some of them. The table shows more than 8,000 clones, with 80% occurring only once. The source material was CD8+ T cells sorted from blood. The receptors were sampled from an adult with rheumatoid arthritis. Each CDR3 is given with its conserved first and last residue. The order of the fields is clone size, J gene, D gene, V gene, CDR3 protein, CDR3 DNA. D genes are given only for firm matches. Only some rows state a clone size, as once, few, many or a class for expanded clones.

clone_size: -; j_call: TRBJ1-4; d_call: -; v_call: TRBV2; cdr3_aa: CGIVGEKLFF; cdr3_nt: TGTGGGATAGTGGGTGAAAAACTGTTTTTT
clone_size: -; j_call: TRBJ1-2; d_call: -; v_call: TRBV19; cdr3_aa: CASSIVAGAPYGYTF; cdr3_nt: TGTGCCAGTAGTATCGTCGCAGGGGCACCTTATGGCTACACCTTC
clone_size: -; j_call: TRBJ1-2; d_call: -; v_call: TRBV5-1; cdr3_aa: CASSLFSIRTNYGYTF; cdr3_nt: TGCGCCAGCAGCTTGTTTAGCATCCGAACTAACTATGGCTACACCTTC
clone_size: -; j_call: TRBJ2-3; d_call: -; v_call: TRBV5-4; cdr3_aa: CASSLVPGGEGDTQYF; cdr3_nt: TGTGCCAGCAGCTTGGTTCCGGGTGGCGAGGGAGATACGCAGTATTTT
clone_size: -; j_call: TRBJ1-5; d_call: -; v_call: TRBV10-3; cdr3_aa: CAISSSQQGFQPQHF; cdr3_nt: TGTGCCATCAGTTCATCGCAACAGGGTTTCCAGCCCCAGCATTTT
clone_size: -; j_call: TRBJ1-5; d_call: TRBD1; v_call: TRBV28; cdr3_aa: CAGGTGVRQPQHF; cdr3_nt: TGTGCCGGTGGGACAGGGGTCCGGCAGCCCCAGCATTTT
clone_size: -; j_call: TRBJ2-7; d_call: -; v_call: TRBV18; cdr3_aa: CASSPAWTSSYEQYF; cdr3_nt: TGTGCCAGCTCCCCCGCCTGGACAAGCTCCTACGAGCAGTACTTC
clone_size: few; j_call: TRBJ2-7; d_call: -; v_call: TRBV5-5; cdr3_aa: CASSLRVTDYEQYF; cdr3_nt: TGTGCCAGCAGCTTGCGCGTGACAGACTACGAGCAGTACTTC
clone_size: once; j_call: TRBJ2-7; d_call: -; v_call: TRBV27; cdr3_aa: CASRSRGAYEQYF; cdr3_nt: TGTGCCAGCAGAAGCAGGGGGGCCTACGAGCAGTACTTC
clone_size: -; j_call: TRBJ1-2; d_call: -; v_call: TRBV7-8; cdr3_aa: CASSTPGPTYFNYGYTF; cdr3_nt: TGTGCCAGCAGCACCCCTGGACCGACTTATTTCAACTATGGCTACACCTTC
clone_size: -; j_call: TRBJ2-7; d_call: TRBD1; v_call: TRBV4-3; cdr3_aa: CASSQDRVEDRGIRMYEQYF; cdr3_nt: TGCGCCAGCAGCCAAGATAGGGTCGAGGACAGGGGGATCCGTATGTACGAGCAGTACTTC
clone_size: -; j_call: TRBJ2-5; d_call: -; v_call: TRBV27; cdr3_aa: CASRQGETQYF; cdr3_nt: TGTGCCAGCAGGCAGGGGGAGACCCAGTACTTC
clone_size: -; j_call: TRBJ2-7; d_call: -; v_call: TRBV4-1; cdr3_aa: CASSPRELLYEQYF; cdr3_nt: TGCGCCAGCAGCCCCAGGGAATTACTCTACGAGCAGTACTTC
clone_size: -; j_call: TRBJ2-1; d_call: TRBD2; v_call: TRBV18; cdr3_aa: CASSPPGGDRSYNEQFF; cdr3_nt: TGTGCCAGCTCACCACCGGGAGGGGACCGATCCTACAATGAGCAGTTCTTC
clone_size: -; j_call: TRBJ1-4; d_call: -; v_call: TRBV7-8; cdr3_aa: CASSLGASNEKLFF; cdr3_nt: TGTGCCAGCAGCTTGGGGGCCTCTAATGAAAAACTGTTTTTT
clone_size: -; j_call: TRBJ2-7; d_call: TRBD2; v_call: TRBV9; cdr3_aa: CASSVDPSGGTYEQYF; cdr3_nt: TGTGCCAGCAGCGTAGATCCCAGCGGGGGGACCTACGAGCAGTACTTC
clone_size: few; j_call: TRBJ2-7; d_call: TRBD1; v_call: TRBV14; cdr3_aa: CASSQALGQSDYEQYF; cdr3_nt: TGTGCCAGCAGCCAAGCGTTGGGACAGAGCGACTACGAGCAGTACTTC
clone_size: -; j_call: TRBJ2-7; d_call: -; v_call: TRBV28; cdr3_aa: CASSLYTDYEQYF; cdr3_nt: TGTGCCAGCAGTTTATACACAGACTACGAGCAGTACTTC
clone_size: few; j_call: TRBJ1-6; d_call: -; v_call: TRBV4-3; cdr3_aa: CASSQEGNSVQYNSPLHF; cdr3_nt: TGCGCCAGCAGCCAAGAGGGAAACAGTGTACAATATAATTCACCCCTCCACTTT
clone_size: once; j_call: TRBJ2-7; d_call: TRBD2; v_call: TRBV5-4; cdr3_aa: CASSLELAGRIIEQYF; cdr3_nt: TGTGCCAGCAGCTTGGAACTAGCGGGGCGAATTATCGAGCAGTACTTC
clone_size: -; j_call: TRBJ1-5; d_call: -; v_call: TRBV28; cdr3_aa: CASSLTRAPWQPQHF; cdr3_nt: TGTGCCAGCAGTTTAACCCGGGCCCCATGGCAGCCCCAGCATTTT
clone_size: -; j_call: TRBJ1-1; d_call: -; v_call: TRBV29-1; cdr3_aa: CSVLLNTEAFF; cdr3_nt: TGCAGCGTTCTCCTGAACACTGAAGCTTTCTTT